Reported below is one TCR beta chain. Profiling relied on immunoSEQ multiplex PCR, and the TCRdb table lists in-frame clones only, not all of them. The sample yields about 93,000 clones, 92% seen once. This sample stems from a study of OX40 agonist ivuxolimab in advanced cancers. Whole-study context: Patients in the trial were receiving intravenous ivuxolimab every 2 weeks, at doses of 0.01 to 10 mg/kg. Age averaged about 62 years (range roughly 20 to 90), and roughly 80% were male. People who had prior anti-PD-1, anti-PD-L1 or anti-CTLA-4 therapy could take part, and under 50% had some.

Trimming removed 5 bases from V and 0 bases from J, with 7 bases in between. CDR3 size: 13 residues. The germline gives CDR1 SGHNT, CDR2 YYREEE (reference sequence). This clonotype originated in an adult with an advanced solid tumor such as melanoma, head and neck, liver or kidney cancer. The sequenced sample was CD4+ or CD8+ T cells sorted from blood, obtained in a trial of the OX40 agonist ivuxolimab. The V call is TRBV5-4, the J call TRBJ2-3; tentative D call: TRBD1 (6 bases). Written as DNA, the CDR3 is TGTGCCAGCAGGCAGGGGAGCACAGATACGCAGTATTTT. Translation gives CASRQGSTDTQYF.